The 14 T cell receptor beta chains reported below all come from one sample, sequenced in a study of T cell responses to AZD1222 COVID-19 vaccine. Assay used: immunoSEQ multiplex PCR; TCRdb lists only in-frame clones, some missing. This table has 40,000 or so clones, over 80% appearing once. This specimen consisted of peripheral blood, obtained 28 days after the second AZD1222 dose. The receptors here all came from an adult who received the AZD1222 COVID-19 vaccine.

V is TRBV7-2 and J is TRBJ2-1, with a tentative D call TRBD2 (6 bases). Germline V gene sequence: CDR1 SGHTA, CDR2 FQGNSA. This CDR3 has 14 amino acids. Trimming left V 2 bases short and J 5 bases short, with 10 bases between. The CDR3 loop is CASSLRLENNEQFF. The CDR3 nucleotides are TGTGCCAGCAGCTTAAGACTAGAAAACAATGAGCAGTTCTTC. Full variable domain (missing parts from reference TRBV7-2 and TRBJ2-1): GAGVSQSPSNKVTEKGKDVELRCDPISGHTALYWYRQSLGQGLEFLIYFQGNSAPDKSGLPSDRFSAERTGGSVSTLTIQRTQQEDSAVYLCASSLRLENNEQFFGPGTRLTVL.

The J gene is TRBJ2-6, the V gene TRBV7-3, with D possibly TRBD1 on 6 matching bases. The germline V and J ends were trimmed by 4 bases and 3 bases, with 10 bases remaining between them. This CDR3 is built from 15 residues. The germline V gene encodes CDR1 SGHTA and CDR2 FQGTGA. The CDR3 here is CASSSAGVGANVLTF. The CDR3 region has the DNA TGTGCCAGCAGCTCAGCAGGGGTTGGGGCCAACGTCCTGACTTTC.

This chain uses TRBV15 with TRBJ2-3; D not resolved. From germline, CDR1 is LNHNV and CDR2 YYDKDF (reference sequence). This CDR3 comprises 14 residues. The V end lost 0 bases, the J end lost 4 bases, and 8 bases lay between the germline ends. The CDR3 region has the DNA TGTGCCACCAGCAGAGATTTAGGCTCAGATACGCAGTATTTT. Translating gives CATSRDLGSDTQYF.

This sequence joins TRBV4-1 and TRBJ2-3; 8 bases are a match to TRBD1. Germline CDR1 reads MGHRA; CDR2 reads YSYEKL. The junction had 11 bases not matched to a gene; V was cut back by 5 bases and J by 4 bases. There are 16 residues in the CDR3. CDR3 bases: TGCGCCAGCAGCGATATTCCCGGACAGGGTGCAGATACGCAGTATTTT. Encoded protein: CASSDIPGQGADTQYF.

This clone was seen more than once but under ten times. The gene calls are TRBV25-1 and TRBJ1-1; the D gene is possibly TRBD1 (6 bases). Trimming removed 6 bases from V and 4 bases from J, with 12 bases in between. Germline CDR1 MGHDK, CDR2 SYGVNS. The CDR3 is made up of 13 amino acids. CDR3 bases: TGTGCCAGCAGCAGGGGACTCGGCACTGAAGCTTTCTTT. Amino acid sequence: CASSRGLGTEAFF.

The chain links TRBV14 to TRBJ1-5, with no clear D. Germline V lookup: CDR1 SGHDN, CDR2 FVKESK. CDR3 size: 14 residues. The germline V and J ends were trimmed by 1 base and 5 bases, with 9 bases remaining between them. DNA of the CDR3: TGTGCCAGCAGCCAAGGTGCGGGCCATCAGCCCCAGCATTTT. Residues: CASSQGAGHQPQHF.

This clone has a handful of counts. The CDR3 nucleotides read TGTGCCGCTCGACCGGGGCTCGGGGCCGGGGAGCTGTTTTTT. Protein product: CAARPGLGAGELFF. The chain joins TRBV19 to TRBJ2-2; D assignment may be TRBD1 or TRBD2 (5 bases each). Germline CDR1 LNHDA, CDR2 SQIVND (reference sequence). Trimming left V 11 bases short and J 6 bases short, with 19 bases between. This CDR3 has 14 amino acids.

This chain uses TRBV5-5 with TRBJ2-3, with D perhaps TRBD1 or TRBD2 (5 bases each). Between the trimmed V and J ends, which lost 2 bases and 5 bases, there was a span of 15 bases. Germline V gives CDR1 SGHKS, CDR2 YYEKEE (reference sequence). The length of the CDR3 is 15 residues. The CDR3 spells CASSFGSSRVDTQYF. The CDR3 bases are TGTGCCAGCAGCTTTGGGAGTTCCAGGGTAGATACGCAGTATTTT.

This rearrangement joins TRBV27 to TRBJ1-6; 8 nucleotides match TRBD1. The CDR3 sequence is 20 residues long. In germline, CDR1 is MNHEY, CDR2 SMNVEV (reference sequence). V lost 5 bases to trimming and J lost 7 bases; unmatched junction nucleotides: 22. The CDR3 sequence is CASSNRRAGGAKVYNSPLHF. CDR3 bases: TGTGCCAGCAGTAACAGGAGGGCAGGGGGCGCAAAGGTCTACAATTCACCCCTCCACTTT.

V gene TRBV11-2 combines with J gene TRBJ1-2; D is possibly TRBD1 (6 bases). The germline CDR1 and CDR2 sequences are SGHAT and FQNNGV. V was pared by 5 bases and J by 4 bases, with 14 bases between. There are 14 residues in the CDR3. The CDR3 nucleotides are TGTGCCAGCAGCCAAGGACAGACCTTCTATGGCTACACCTTC. Translation: CASSQGQTFYGYTF.

The gene calls are TRBV30 and TRBJ1-5, with D tentatively TRBD1 (5 bases). Germline values: CDR1 GTSNPN, CDR2 SVGIG (reference sequence). The CDR3 has 16 residues. Trimming removed 0 bases from V and 1 base from J, with 13 bases in between. In nucleotides, the CDR3 is TGTGCCTGGAGTGTACGAAGGGGAAGCAGCAATCAGCCCCAGCATTTT. Its protein product is CAWSVRRGSSNQPQHF.

V and J are TRBV28 and TRBJ2-5; D is possibly TRBD2 (5 bases). CDR1 MDHEN and CDR2 SYDVKM come from the germline V gene. The V and J ends lost 8 bases and 0 bases respectively, with 16 bases between them. CDR3 size: 15 residues. The CDR3 sequence is CASQQRQSYQETQYF. DNA for the CDR3: TGTGCCAGCCAACAGCGGCAATCGTACCAAGAGACCCAGTACTTC.

The chain uses TRBV5-1 and TRBJ1-1, with D tentatively TRBD1 (6 bases). Trimming removed 5 bases at V and 1 base at J, with 18 bases between. Germline lookup yields CDR1 SGHRS and CDR2 YFSETQ. This CDR3 has 16 amino acids. The DNA of the CDR3 is TGCGCCAGCAGTGGTTCCCCAGGGGCCAGGAACACTGAAGCTTTCTTT. This translates into CASSGSPGARNTEAFF.

The chain combines TRBV27 with TRBJ2-2; 8 bases align to TRBD1. The CDR3 is 16 residues long. Germline CDR1 is MNHEY and CDR2 is SMNVEV (reference sequence). The junction had 9 bases not matched to a gene; V was cut back by 3 bases and J by 6 bases. The CDR3 loop is CASSLGQGALAGELFF. CDR3 nucleotides: TGTGCCAGCAGTTTGGGGCAGGGGGCGTTGGCCGGGGAGCTGTTTTTT.